This TCR beta chain was recorded in a study of beta chain features in type 1 diabetes. Study overall: Age and gender were similar between patients and healthy donors, as were cell yields. All samples yielded about 100 million examined sorted cells. General study points: Because the template was cDNA, high-expressing cells might be over-represented. With patients and controls alike, PCR might favor shorter templates to an equal degree.

Expressed TCRB transcripts got sequenced, as all isolated RNA was reverse transcribed. Data came from immunoSEQ multiplex PCR; TCRdb stores just in-frame clones and leaves some out. The sample comprises 9,400 or so clones, approximately 78% of which are singletons, and 1.3% to 1.5% rests with the top ten. About this clone itself: Its matching antigen is unknown.

Germline V gene lookup returns CDR1 LNHDA and CDR2 SQIVND (reference sequence). V was cut by 9 bases and J by 2 bases, with 11 bases left in between. The CDR3 covers 13 residues. This rearrangement joins TRBV19 to TRBJ1-5, with a tentative D call TRBD1 (6 bases). The clonotype comes from a young woman in good health. The sequenced sample consisted of Tregs from blood. The DNA of the CDR3 is TGTGCCAGCGCACAGGGCGGCAATCAGCCCCAGCATTTT. Translated: CASAQGGNQPQHF.